This T cell receptor (beta chain) was observed in a study of beta chain features in type 1 diabetes. General observations from the study: In all four CD4+ subsets, TCRB CDR3 length was significantly, moderately reduced in type 1 diabetes.

This clone came up a few times. The antigen is unknown. After removal of 5 bases from V and 1 base from J, the junction contained 8 bases not matched to a gene. The CDR3 is 19 residues long. The germline V gene has CDR1 SGHAT and CDR2 FQNNGV. CD4+ naive, central memory, regulatory and stem cell-like memory subsets were isolated by sorting on CD45RO/CCR7/CD25/CD127/CD95/CD27. The whole isolated RNA underwent reverse transcription, so sequencing captured expressed TCRB transcripts. Data came from immunoSEQ multiplex PCR; TCRdb stores just in-frame clones and leaves some out. The sample has approximately 27,000 clones, 49% seen once; the top ten hold 0.3%.

The sequence came from a man aged 25 to 40 with type 1 diabetes. Sequenced input: stem cell memory CD4+ T cells from blood. The rearrangement uses TRBV11-2 and TRBJ2-1, with 16 positions matching TRBD2. The CDR3 region is CASSPGTSGGARSYNEQFF. The CDR3 DNA follows: TGTGCCAGCAGCCCCGGGACTAGCGGGGGGGCGAGGTCCTACAATGAGCAGTTCTTC. The full variable domain, with the rest looked up from reference TRBV11-2 and TRBJ2-1, is EAGVAQSPRYKIIEKRQSVAFWCNPISGHATLYWYQQILGQGPKLLIQFQNNGVVDDSQLPKDRFSAERLKGVDSTLKIQPAKLEDSAVYLCASSPGTSGGARSYNEQFFGPGTRLTVL.